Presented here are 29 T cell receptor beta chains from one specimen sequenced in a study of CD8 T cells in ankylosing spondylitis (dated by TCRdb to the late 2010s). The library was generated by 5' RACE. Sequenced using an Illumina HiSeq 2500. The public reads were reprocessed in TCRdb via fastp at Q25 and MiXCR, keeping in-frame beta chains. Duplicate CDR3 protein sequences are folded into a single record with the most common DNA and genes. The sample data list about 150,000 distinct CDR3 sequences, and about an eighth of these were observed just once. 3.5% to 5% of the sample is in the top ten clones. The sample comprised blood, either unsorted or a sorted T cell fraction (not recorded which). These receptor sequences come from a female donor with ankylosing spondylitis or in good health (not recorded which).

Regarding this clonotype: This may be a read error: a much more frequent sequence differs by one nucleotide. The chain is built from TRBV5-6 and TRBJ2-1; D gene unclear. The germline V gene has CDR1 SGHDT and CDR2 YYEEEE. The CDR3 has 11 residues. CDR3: CASSLVDELFF. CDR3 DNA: TGTGCCAGCAGCTTGGTGGATGAGCTGTTCTTC.

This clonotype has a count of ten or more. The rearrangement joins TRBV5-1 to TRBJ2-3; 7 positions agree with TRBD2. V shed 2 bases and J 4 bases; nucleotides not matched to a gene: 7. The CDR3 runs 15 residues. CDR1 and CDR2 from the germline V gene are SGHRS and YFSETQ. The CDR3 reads CASSFVGGPSDTQYF. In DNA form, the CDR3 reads TGCGCCAGCAGCTTTGTGGGAGGGCCCTCAGATACGCAGTATTTT.

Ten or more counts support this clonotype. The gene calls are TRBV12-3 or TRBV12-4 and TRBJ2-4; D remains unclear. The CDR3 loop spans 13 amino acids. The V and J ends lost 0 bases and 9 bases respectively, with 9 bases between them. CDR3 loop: CASSLASPGIQYF. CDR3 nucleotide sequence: TGTGCCAGCAGTTTAGCCTCTCCGGGCATTCAGTACTTC.

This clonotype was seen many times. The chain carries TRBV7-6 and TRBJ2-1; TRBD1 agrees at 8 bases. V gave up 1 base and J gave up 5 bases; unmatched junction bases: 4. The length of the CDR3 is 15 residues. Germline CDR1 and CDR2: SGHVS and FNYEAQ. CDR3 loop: CASSLDQGAHNEQFF. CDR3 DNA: TGTGCCAGCAGCTTAGACCAGGGGGCGCACAATGAGCAGTTCTTC.

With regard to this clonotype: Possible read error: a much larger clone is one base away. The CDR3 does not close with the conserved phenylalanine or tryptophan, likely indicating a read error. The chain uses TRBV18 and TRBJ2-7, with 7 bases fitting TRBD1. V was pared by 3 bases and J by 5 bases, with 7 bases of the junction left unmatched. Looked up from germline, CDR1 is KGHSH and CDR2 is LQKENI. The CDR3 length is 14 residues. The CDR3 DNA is TGTGCCAGCTCACCCGGGACAGAGCGGAACGAGCAGTACCTC. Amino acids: CASSPGTERNEQYL.

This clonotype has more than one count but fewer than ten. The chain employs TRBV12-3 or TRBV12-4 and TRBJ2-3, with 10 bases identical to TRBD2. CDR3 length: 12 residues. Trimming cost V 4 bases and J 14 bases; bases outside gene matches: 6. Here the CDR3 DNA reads TGTGCCAGCAGTTACGAGCGGGGGGGCAGGTATTTT. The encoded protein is CASSYERGGRYF.

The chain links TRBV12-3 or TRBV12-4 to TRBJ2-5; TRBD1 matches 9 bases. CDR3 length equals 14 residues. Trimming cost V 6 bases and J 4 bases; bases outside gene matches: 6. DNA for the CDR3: TGTGCCAGCAGCCCAGACAGGGGGGGAGAGACCCAGTACTTC. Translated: CASSPDRGGETQYF.

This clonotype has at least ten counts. For the CDR3, the DNA is TGCGCCAGCAGCTTGCAAAGGACCACCGGGGAGCTGTTTTTT. It is translated as CASSLQRTTGELFF. The chain links TRBV5-1 to TRBJ2-2; no reliable D call. V was cut by 1 base and J by 4 bases, with 8 bases left in between. The length of the CDR3 is 14 residues. Looked up from germline, CDR1 is SGHRS and CDR2 is YFSETQ.

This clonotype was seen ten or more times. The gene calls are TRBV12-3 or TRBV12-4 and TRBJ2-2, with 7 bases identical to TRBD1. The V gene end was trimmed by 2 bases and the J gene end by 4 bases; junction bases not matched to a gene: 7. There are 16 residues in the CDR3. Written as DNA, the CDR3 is TGTGCCAGCAGTTTACCCGGGACAGCGGCCACCGGGGAGCTGTTTTTT. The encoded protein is CASSLPGTAATGELFF.

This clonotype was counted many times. The CDR3 bases are TGCAGTGCTACTCCCCACGGGACTAGCGGAGAGACCCAGTACTTC. Protein: CSATPHGTSGETQYF. The chain combines TRBV20-1 with TRBJ2-5, with 11 bases lining up with TRBD2. The CDR3 is made up of 15 amino acids. V shed 4 bases, J shed 4 bases, and the junction held 8 bases outside the gene matches. The germline V gene has CDR1 DFQATT and CDR2 SNEGSKA (reference sequence).

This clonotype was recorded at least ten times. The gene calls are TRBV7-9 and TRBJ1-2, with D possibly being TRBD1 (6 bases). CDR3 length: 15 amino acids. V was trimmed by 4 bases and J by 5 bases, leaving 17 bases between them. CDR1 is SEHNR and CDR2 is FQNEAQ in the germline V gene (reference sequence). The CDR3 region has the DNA TGTGCCAGCAGCTCCCTCGCGGGGGGCGGTTATGGCTACACCTTC. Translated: CASSSLAGGGYGYTF.

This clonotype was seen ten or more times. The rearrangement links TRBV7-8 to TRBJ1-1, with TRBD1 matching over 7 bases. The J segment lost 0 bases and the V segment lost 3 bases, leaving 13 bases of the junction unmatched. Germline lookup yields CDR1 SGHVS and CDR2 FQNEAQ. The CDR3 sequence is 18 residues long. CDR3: CASSFYQRDSVMNTEAFF. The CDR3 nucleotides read TGTGCCAGCAGCTTTTACCAACGGGACAGCGTTATGAACACTGAAGCTTTCTTT.

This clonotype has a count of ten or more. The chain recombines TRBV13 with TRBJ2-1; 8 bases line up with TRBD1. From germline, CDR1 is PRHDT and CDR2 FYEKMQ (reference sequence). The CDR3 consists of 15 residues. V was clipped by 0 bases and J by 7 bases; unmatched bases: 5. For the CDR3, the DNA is TGTGCCAGCAGCTTAGGCCGGACAGGGCCAAATGAGCAGTTCTTC. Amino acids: CASSLGRTGPNEQFF.

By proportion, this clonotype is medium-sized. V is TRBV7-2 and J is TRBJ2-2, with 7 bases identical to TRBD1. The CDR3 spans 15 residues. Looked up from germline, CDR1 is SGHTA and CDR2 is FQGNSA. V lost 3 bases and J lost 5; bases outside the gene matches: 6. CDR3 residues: CASSFETGRTGELFF. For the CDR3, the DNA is TGTGCCAGCAGCTTTGAGACAGGGCGAACCGGGGAGCTGTTTTTT.

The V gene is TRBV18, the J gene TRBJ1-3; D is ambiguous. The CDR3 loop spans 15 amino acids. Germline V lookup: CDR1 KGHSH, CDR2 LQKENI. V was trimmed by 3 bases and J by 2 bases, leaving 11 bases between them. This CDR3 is CASSPSITAGNTIYF. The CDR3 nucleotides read TGTGCCAGCTCACCTTCAATTACTGCTGGAAACACCATATATTTT.

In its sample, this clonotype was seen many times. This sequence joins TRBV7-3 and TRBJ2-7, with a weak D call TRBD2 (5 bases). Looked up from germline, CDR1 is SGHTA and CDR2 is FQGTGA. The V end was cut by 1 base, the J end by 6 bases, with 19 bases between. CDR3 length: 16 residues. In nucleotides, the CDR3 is TGTGCCAGCAGCTTAATGGCTCGGGGATCCGGCTCCGAGCAGTACTTC. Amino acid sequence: CASSLMARGSGSEQYF.

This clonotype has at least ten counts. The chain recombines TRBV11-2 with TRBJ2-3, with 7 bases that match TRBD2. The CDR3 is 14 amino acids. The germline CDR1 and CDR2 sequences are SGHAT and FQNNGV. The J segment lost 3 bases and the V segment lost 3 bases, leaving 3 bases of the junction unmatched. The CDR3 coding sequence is TGTGCCAGCAGCTTGGCTAGCGGAACAGATACGCAGTATTTT. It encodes CASSLASGTDTQYF.

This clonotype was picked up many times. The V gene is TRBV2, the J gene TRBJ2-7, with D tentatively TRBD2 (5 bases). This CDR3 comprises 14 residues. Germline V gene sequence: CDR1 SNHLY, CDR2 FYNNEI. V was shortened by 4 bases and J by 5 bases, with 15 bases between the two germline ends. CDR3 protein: CASSALVGSNEQYF. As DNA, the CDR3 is TGTGCCAGCAGTGCCCTAGTTGGGAGTAACGAGCAGTACTTC.

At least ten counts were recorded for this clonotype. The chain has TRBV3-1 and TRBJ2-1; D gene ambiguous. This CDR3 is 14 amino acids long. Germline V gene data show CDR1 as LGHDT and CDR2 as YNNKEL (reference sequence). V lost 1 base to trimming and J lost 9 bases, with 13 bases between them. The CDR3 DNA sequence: TGTGCCAGCAGCCAAGGGGTGGGTCTACGTGAGCAGTTCTTC. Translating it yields CASSQGVGLREQFF.

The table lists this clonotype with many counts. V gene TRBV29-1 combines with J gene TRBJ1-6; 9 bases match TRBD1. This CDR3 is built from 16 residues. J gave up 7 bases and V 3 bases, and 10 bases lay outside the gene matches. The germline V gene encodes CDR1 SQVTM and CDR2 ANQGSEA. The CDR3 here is CSVDDGTGTENSPLHF. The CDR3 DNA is TGCAGCGTTGATGATGGGACAGGGACGGAGAATTCACCCCTCCACTTT.

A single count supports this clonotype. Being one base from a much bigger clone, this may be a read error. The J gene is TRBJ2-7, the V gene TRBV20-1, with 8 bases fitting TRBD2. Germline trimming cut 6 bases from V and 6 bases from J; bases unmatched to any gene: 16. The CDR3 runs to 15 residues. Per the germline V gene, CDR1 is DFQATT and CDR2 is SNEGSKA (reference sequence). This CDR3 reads CSAITGSGMGCEQYF. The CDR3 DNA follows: TGCAGTGCAATTACGGGTAGCGGGATGGGCTGCGAGCAGTACTTC.

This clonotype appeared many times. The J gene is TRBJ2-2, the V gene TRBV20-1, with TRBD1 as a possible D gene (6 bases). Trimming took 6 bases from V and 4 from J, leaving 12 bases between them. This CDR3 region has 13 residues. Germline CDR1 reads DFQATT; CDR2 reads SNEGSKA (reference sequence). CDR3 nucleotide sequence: TGCAGTGCCCCCAGGGGACCCACCGGGGAGCTGTTTTTT. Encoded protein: CSAPRGPTGELFF.

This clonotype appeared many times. In DNA form, the CDR3 reads TGTGCCAGCAGTCTCAGGGGGCCGAACACCGGGGAGCTGTTTTTT. Its translation is CASSLRGPNTGELFF. This chain uses TRBV12-3 or TRBV12-4 with TRBJ2-2; 8 nucleotides line up with TRBD1. This CDR3 spans 15 amino acids. Germline trimming cut 5 bases from V and 0 bases from J; bases unmatched to any gene: 2.

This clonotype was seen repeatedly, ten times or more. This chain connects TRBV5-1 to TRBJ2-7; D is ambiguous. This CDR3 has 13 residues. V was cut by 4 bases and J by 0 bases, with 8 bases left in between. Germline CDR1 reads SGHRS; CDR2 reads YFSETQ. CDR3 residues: CASSKDGSYEQYF. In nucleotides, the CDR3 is TGCGCCAGCAGCAAGGACGGCTCCTACGAGCAGTACTTC. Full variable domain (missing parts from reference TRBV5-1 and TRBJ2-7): KAGVTQTPRYLIKTRGQQVTLSCSPISGHRSVSWYQQTPGQGLQFLFEYFSETQRNKGNFPGRFSGRQFSNSRSEMNVSTLELGDSALYLCASSKDGSYEQYFGPGTRLTVT.

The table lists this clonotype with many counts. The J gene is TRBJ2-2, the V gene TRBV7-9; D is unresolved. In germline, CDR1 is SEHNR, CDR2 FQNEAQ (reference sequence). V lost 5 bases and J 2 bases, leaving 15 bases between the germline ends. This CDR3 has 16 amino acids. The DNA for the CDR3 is TGTGCCAGCAGCCAAGTTCGGGTGGCTAACACCGGGGAGCTGTTTTTT. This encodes CASSQVRVANTGELFF. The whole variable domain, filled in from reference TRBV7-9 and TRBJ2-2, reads DTGVSQNPRHKITKRGQNVTFRCDPISEHNRLYWYRQTLGQGPEFLTYFQNEAQLEKSRLLSDRFSAERPKGSFSTLEIQRTEQGDSAMYLCASSQVRVANTGELFFGEGSRLTVL.

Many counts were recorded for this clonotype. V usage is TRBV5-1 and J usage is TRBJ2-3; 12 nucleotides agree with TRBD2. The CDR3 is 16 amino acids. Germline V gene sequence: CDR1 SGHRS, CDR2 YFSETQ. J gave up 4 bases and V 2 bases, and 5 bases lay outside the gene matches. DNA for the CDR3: TGCGCCAGCAGCTTACCGGGACTAGCGGGTTCAGATACGCAGTATTTT. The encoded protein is CASSLPGLAGSDTQYF.

The CDR3 sequence: CSARDPLGGRTEAFF. In DNA, the CDR3 is TGCAGTGCTAGAGACCCCTTGGGGGGCCGAACTGAAGCTTTCTTT. The gene calls are TRBV20-1 and TRBJ1-1, with TRBD1 as a possible D gene (6 bases). CDR1 DFQATT and CDR2 SNEGSKA come from the germline V gene (reference sequence). The V end lost 0 bases, the J end lost 5 bases, and 16 bases lay between the germline ends. This CDR3 contains 15 residues.

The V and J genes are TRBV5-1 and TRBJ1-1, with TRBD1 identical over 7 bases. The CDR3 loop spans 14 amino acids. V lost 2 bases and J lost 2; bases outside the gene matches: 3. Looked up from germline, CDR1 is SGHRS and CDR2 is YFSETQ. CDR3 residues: CASSFRQGNTEAFF. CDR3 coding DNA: TGCGCCAGCAGCTTCCGACAGGGCAACACTGAAGCTTTCTTT.

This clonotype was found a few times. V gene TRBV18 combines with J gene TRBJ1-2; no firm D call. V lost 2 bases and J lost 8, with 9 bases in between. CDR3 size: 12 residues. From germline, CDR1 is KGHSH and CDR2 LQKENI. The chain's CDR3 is CASSPTDRGYTF. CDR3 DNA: TGTGCCAGCTCACCAACTGATAGGGGCTACACCTTC.